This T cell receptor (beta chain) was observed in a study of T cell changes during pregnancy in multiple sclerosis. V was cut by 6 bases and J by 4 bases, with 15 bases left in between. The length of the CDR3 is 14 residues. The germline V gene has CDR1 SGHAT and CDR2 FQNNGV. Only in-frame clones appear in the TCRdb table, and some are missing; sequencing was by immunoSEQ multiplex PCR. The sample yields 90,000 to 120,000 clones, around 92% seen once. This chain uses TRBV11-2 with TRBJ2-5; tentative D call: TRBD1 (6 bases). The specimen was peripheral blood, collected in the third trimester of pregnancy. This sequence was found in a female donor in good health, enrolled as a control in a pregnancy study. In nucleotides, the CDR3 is TGTGCCAGCAGTGGGCAGGGGTCCAGAGAGACCCAGTACTTC. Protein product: CASSGQGSRETQYF.